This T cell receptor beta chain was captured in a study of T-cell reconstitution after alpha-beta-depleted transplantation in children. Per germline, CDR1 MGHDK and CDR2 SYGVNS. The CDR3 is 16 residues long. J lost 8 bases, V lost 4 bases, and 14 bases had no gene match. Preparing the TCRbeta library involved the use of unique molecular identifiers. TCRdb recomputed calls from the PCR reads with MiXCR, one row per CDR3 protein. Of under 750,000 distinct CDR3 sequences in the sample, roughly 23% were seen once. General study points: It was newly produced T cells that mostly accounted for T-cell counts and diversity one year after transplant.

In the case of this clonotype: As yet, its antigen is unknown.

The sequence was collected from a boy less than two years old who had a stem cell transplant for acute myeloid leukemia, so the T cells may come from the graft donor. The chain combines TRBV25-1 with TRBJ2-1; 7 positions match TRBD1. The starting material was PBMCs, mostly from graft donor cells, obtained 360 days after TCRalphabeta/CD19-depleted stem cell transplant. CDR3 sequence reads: CASSAARDRGRDEQFF. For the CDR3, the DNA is TGTGCCAGCAGTGCGGCCCGGGACAGAGGTCGCGATGAGCAGTTCTTC.